One sample yielded the 31 T cell receptor beta chains listed below, sequenced in a study of CD8 T cells in ankylosing spondylitis. Notes on the study in general: Apparently characteristic of ankylosing spondylitis blood was a TCR beta motif (eight highly homologous variants).

Antigen specificity for these receptors is unknown. MiXCR, applied by TCRdb to the 5' RACE reads, yields one record per CDR3 protein. In the table there are roughly 470,000 distinct CDR3 sequences, about 24% of which are singletons. Sequenced sample: blood, either unsorted or a sorted T cell fraction (not recorded which). The receptors were gathered from a male donor with ankylosing spondylitis.

The chain recombines TRBV27 with TRBJ2-5, with 15 bases that match TRBD2. Trimming removed 4 bases from V and 8 bases from J; junction bases left unmatched: 5. In germline, CDR1 is MNHEY, CDR2 SMNVEV (reference sequence). The CDR3 spans 15 residues. The CDR3 protein is CASSSRTSGRETQYF. The CDR3 nucleotides read TGTGCCAGCAGTTCCAGGACTAGCGGGAGGGAAACCCAGTACTTC.

The chain combines TRBV27 with TRBJ1-5; D is ambiguous. Germline V gene data show CDR1 as MNHEY and CDR2 as SMNVEV (reference sequence). The ends were cut back, 4 bases at V and 4 bases at J, with 11 bases in the middle. This CDR3 contains 14 residues. The CDR3 sequence: CASSYRGTNQPQHF. Written as DNA, the CDR3 is TGTGCCAGCAGTTATCGGGGTACGAATCAGCCCCAGCATTTT.

J is TRBJ2-7 and V is TRBV20-1, with TRBD1 matching over 8 bases. With V trimmed by 0 bases and J by 2 bases, 6 bases remained unmatched. Germline lookup yields CDR1 DFQATT and CDR2 SNEGSKA (reference sequence). The CDR3 extends over 15 amino acids. The CDR3 coding sequence is TGCAGTGCTAGAGATCAGGGACAGGCGGCCTACGAGCAGTACTTC. Protein: CSARDQGQAAYEQYF.

This clonotype was detected a few times. This rearrangement joins TRBV5-1 to TRBJ2-3; 12 bases match TRBD2. The ends lost 0 bases at V and 4 bases at J; junction bases unmatched: 9. In germline, CDR1 is SGHRS, CDR2 YFSETQ. The CDR3 is made up of 18 amino acids. CDR3 coding DNA: TGCGCCAGCAGCTTGGGGACTAGCGGGACCGGCGGGGCAGATACGCAGTATTTT. Its translation: CASSLGTSGTGGADTQYF.

This CDR3 is CASSSPSGRGTGELFF. The DNA of the CDR3 is TGTGCCAGCAGTTCTCCCAGCGGGAGGGGAACCGGGGAGCTGTTTTTT. This chain joins TRBV12-3 or TRBV12-4 and TRBJ2-2; 10 bases are a match to TRBD2. The CDR3 is 16 residues long. The V gene end was trimmed by 4 bases and the J gene end by 5 bases; junction bases not matched to a gene: 7.

The J gene is TRBJ2-7, the V gene TRBV19, with D possibly TRBD2 on 6 matching bases. From germline, CDR1 is LNHDA and CDR2 SQIVND (reference sequence). V was pared by 0 bases and J by 0 bases, with 9 bases between. The CDR3 length is 15 residues. CDR3 DNA sequence: TGTGCCAGTAGTATAGAAGGAGGGAACTCCTACGAGCAGTACTTC. It is translated as CASSIEGGNSYEQYF. Complete variable domain (other parts from reference TRBV19 and TRBJ2-7): DGGITQSPKYLFRKEGQNVTLSCEQNLNHDAMYWYRQDPGQGLRLIYYSQIVNDFQKGDIAEGYSVSREKKESFPLTVTSAQKNPTAFYLCASSIEGGNSYEQYFGPGTRLTVT.

This clonotype was counted a single time. The chain has TRBV7-2 and TRBJ2-3; TRBD1 matches at 7 bases. CDR1 and CDR2 (germline): SGHTA, FQGNSA. This CDR3 has 13 amino acids. With V trimmed by 3 bases and J by 6 bases, 3 bases remained unmatched. Here the CDR3 DNA reads TGTGCCAGCAGCTTCGGACAGGACGATACGCAGTATTTT. Translation: CASSFGQDDTQYF.

The genes are TRBV11-2 and TRBJ2-2; 9 bases align to TRBD2. The CDR3 contains 15 residues. CDR1 and CDR2 from the germline V gene are SGHAT and FQNNGV. J gave up 4 bases and V 1 base, and 1 base lay outside the gene matches. The CDR3 bases are TGTGCCAGCAGCTTAGTAGCGGGAGTCACCGGGGAGCTGTTTTTT. Encoded protein: CASSLVAGVTGELFF.

The gene calls are TRBV20-1 and TRBJ1-1; weak D call: TRBD1 (6 bases). The CDR3 covers 12 residues. The V end lost 6 bases, the J end lost 7 bases, and 15 bases lay between the germline ends. CDR1 and CDR2 (germline): DFQATT, SNEGSKA (reference sequence). The CDR3 DNA sequence: TGCAGTGCCATCGACAGGACTTATGAAGCTTTCTTT. This encodes CSAIDRTYEAFF.

The rearrangement links TRBV19 to TRBJ2-1, with 7 bases aligning to TRBD2. Germline values: CDR1 LNHDA, CDR2 SQIVND (reference sequence). The J segment lost 5 bases and the V segment lost 3 bases, leaving 10 bases of the junction unmatched. This CDR3 comprises 16 residues. The CDR3 loop reads CASSIWASGGDNEQFF. For the CDR3, the DNA is TGTGCCAGTAGTATTTGGGCTAGCGGAGGGGACAATGAGCAGTTCTTC.

This chain links TRBV12-3 or TRBV12-4 with TRBJ1-1; 8 bases map to TRBD1. The CDR3 is 15 residues long. The V segment lost 4 bases and the J segment 5 bases; nucleotides outside the gene matches: 9. The CDR3: CASSSPNRGKTEAFF. CDR3 in DNA: TGTGCCAGCAGTTCCCCCAACAGGGGGAAGACTGAAGCTTTCTTT.

CDR3 loop: CASSSSGTGRTGELFF. For the CDR3, the DNA is TGTGCCAGCAGCTCTTCCGGGACAGGGAGGACCGGGGAGCTGTTTTTT. V gene TRBV7-9 combines with J gene TRBJ2-2, with 9 bases matching TRBD1. The CDR3 length is 16 residues. With V trimmed by 4 bases and J by 5 bases, 8 bases remained unmatched. Germline V lookup: CDR1 SEHNR, CDR2 FQNEAQ (reference sequence).

V gene TRBV5-1 combines with J gene TRBJ1-4, with 8 bases identical to TRBD1. The CDR3 totals 14 residues. V shed 4 bases, J shed 8 bases, and the junction held 7 bases outside the gene matches. The germline CDR1 and CDR2 sequences are SGHRS and YFSETQ. CDR3 region: CASSLSGGEEKLFF. DNA for the CDR3: TGCGCCAGCAGCCTGTCAGGGGGCGAAGAAAAACTGTTTTTT. Looking up the rest from reference TRBV5-1 and TRBJ1-4 gives the full variable domain: KAGVTQTPRYLIKTRGQQVTLSCSPISGHRSVSWYQQTPGQGLQFLFEYFSETQRNKGNFPGRFSGRQFSNSRSEMNVSTLELGDSALYLCASSLSGGEEKLFFGSGTQLSVL.

This chain uses TRBV2 with TRBJ2-1; TRBD2 is a possible D gene (6 bases). Trimming left V 2 bases short and J 3 bases short, with 8 bases between. CDR3 length: 14 residues. CDR1 is SNHLY, CDR2 FYNNEI, per germline. CDR3 bases: TGTGCCAGCAGTGAAATTAGCGGCTACAATGAGCAGTTCTTC. It yields the protein CASSEISGYNEQFF.

CDR3 sequence reads: CASSPAGTVSGNTIYF. In DNA form, the CDR3 reads TGTGCCAGCAGCCCTGCCGGGACCGTATCTGGAAACACCATATATTTT. V gene TRBV7-2 combines with J gene TRBJ1-3, with D possibly matching TRBD1 (5 bases). Trimming pared 5 bases from V and 1 base from J, leaving 15 bases between. There are 16 residues in the CDR3. Germline loops: CDR1 SGHTA, CDR2 FQGNSA.

This chain links TRBV5-1 with TRBJ2-2; D could derive from TRBD1 or TRBD2 (5 bases each). There are 15 residues in the CDR3. CDR1 is SGHRS, CDR2 YFSETQ, per germline. The V and J ends lost 7 bases and 0 bases respectively, with 13 bases between them. The CDR3 DNA is TGCGCCAGCCGTGGGACGGCCGCGAACACCGGGGAGCTGTTTTTT. As protein: CASRGTAANTGELFF.

The V and J genes are TRBV6-1 and TRBJ1-1; tentative D call: TRBD1 (6 bases). With 8 bases removed from V and 5 bases from J, the gap between germline ends came to 12 bases. The CDR3 spans 12 residues. The V gene's germline CDR1 is MNHNS and CDR2 SASEGT. CDR3 amino acids: CASPGQSTEAFF. CDR3 in DNA: TGTGCCAGCCCCGGACAGTCGACTGAAGCTTTCTTT.

This clonotype turned up a few times. The J gene is TRBJ2-3, the V gene TRBV5-1; TRBD2 agrees at 12 bases. V lost 4 bases to trimming and J lost 3 bases; unmatched junction nucleotides: 3. Germline V CDR1 and CDR2: SGHRS, YFSETQ. This CDR3 is 15 amino acids long. As DNA, the CDR3 is TGCGCCAGCAGCACTGGGACTAGCGGGACAGATACGCAGTATTTT. Amino acids: CASSTGTSGTDTQYF.

This clonotype was seen more than once but under ten times. The chain is built from TRBV18 and TRBJ2-4; 8 bases fit TRBD1. The CDR3 sequence is 17 residues long. Germline trimming cut 4 bases from V and 4 bases from J; bases unmatched to any gene: 12. Germline assignment: CDR1 KGHSH and CDR2 LQKENI. CDR3 bases: TGTGCCAGCTCACTCGGACAGGGTGGTATAGGGAAAAACATTCAGTACTTC. It yields the protein CASSLGQGGIGKNIQYF. The variable domain in full, with the rest retrieved from reference TRBV18 and TRBJ2-4, is NAGVMQNPRHLVRRRGQEARLRCSPMKGHSHVYWYRQLPEEGLKFMVYLQKENIIDESGMPKERFSAEFPKEGPSILRIQQVVRGDSAAYFCASSLGQGGIGKNIQYFGAGTRLSVL.

CDR3 sequence: CSARMPGARSYNSPLHF. CDR3 in DNA: TGCAGTGCTAGAATGCCGGGGGCAAGGTCCTATAATTCACCCCTCCACTTT. V and J are TRBV20-1 and TRBJ1-6, with D possibly TRBD1 on 6 matching bases. The germline V and J ends were trimmed by 2 bases and 1 base, with 15 bases remaining between them. Germline CDR1 and CDR2: DFQATT and SNEGSKA (reference sequence). This CDR3 spans 17 amino acids.

This sequence joins TRBV3-1 and TRBJ2-1, with TRBD1 identical over 8 bases. The CDR3 has 16 residues. Looked up from germline, CDR1 is LGHDT and CDR2 is YNNKEL (reference sequence). Trimming at V came to 0 bases and at J to 4 bases, leaving 5 bases not matched to a gene. CDR3 sequence (DNA): TGTGCCAGCAGCCAAGAGGGTGGACAGGGTTACAATGAGCAGTTCTTC. Translated, it gives CASSQEGGQGYNEQFF.

This chain joins TRBV29-1 and TRBJ2-7; 9 bases are shared with TRBD1. The CDR3 is 14 residues long. Germline lookup yields CDR1 SQVTM and CDR2 ANQGSEA. Trimming took 2 bases from V and 2 from J; bases not matched to a gene: 4. The CDR3 nucleotides are TGCAGCGTTGAAACAGGGGGCCCCACCTACGAGCAGTACGTC. This gives the protein CSVETGGPTYEQYV.

This clonotype was detected only once. The rearrangement links TRBV10-2 to TRBJ1-6, with 9 bases identical to TRBD1. From germline, CDR1 is WSHSY and CDR2 SAAADI. The V gene end was trimmed by 0 bases and the J gene end by 10 bases; junction bases not matched to a gene: 4. The CDR3 is 15 amino acids. CDR3 DNA: TGCGCCAGCAGTGAGTCGGGACAGGGAGGCTCACCCCTCCACTTT. Residues: CASSESGQGGSPLHF.

In this sample, this clonotype turned up a few times. This rearrangement joins TRBV9 to TRBJ2-7; D not certain. The V gene lost 4 bases and the J gene lost 0 bases, with 8 bases spanning the gap. CDR1 and CDR2 (germline): SGDLS, YYNGEE. There are 13 residues in the CDR3. CDR3 protein: CASSRRSSYEQYV. CDR3 in DNA: TGTGCCAGCAGCCGAAGGAGCTCCTACGAGCAGTACGTC.

The CDR3 DNA is TGTGCCAGCAGCTCCCCCACAGGCGGGGGCGTCACAGATACGCAGTATTTT. Protein sequence: CASSSPTGGGVTDTQYF. J is TRBJ2-3 and V is TRBV7-9; the D gene is possibly TRBD2 (7 bases). The V and J ends lost 4 bases and 2 bases respectively, with 19 bases between them. The CDR3 extends over 17 amino acids. Germline loops: CDR1 SEHNR, CDR2 FQNEAQ (reference sequence). Combining the CDR3 with reference TRBV7-9 and TRBJ2-3 gives the whole variable domain DTGVSQNPRHKITKRGQNVTFRCDPISEHNRLYWYRQTLGQGPEFLTYFQNEAQLEKSRLLSDRFSAERPKGSFSTLEIQRTEQGDSAMYLCASSSPTGGGVTDTQYFGPGTRLTVL.

The chain carries TRBV20-1 and TRBJ1-1; the D is unclear. V was shortened by 1 base and J by 4 bases, with 13 bases between the two germline ends. The germline V gene encodes CDR1 DFQATT and CDR2 SNEGSKA (reference sequence). This CDR3 comprises 14 residues. CDR3 coding DNA: TGCAGTGCTAGAGCTCCCGGGATGGCCACTGAAGCTTTCTTT. Its translation is CSARAPGMATEAFF.

This chain's CDR3 is CASSRTGKPSTDTQYF. CDR3 bases: TGCGCCAGCAGCAGGACAGGGAAGCCCTCCACAGATACGCAGTATTTT. V gene TRBV5-1 combines with J gene TRBJ2-3; 8 bases match TRBD1. The germline CDR1 and CDR2 sequences are SGHRS and YFSETQ. This CDR3 has 16 residues. With V trimmed by 4 bases and J by 2 bases, 9 bases remained unmatched. Complete variable domain (other parts from reference TRBV5-1 and TRBJ2-3): KAGVTQTPRYLIKTRGQQVTLSCSPISGHRSVSWYQQTPGQGLQFLFEYFSETQRNKGNFPGRFSGRQFSNSRSEMNVSTLELGDSALYLCASSRTGKPSTDTQYFGPGTRLTVL.

This chain joins TRBV15 and TRBJ2-1, with 12 bases identical to TRBD2. The CDR3 covers 18 residues. V shed 2 bases, J shed 6 bases, and the junction held 11 bases outside the gene matches. Germline CDR1 and CDR2: LNHNV and YYDKDF (reference sequence). The CDR3 protein is CATSRLTTSGGRGNEQFF. The CDR3 DNA follows: TGTGCCACCAGCAGACTTACCACTAGCGGGGGGCGTGGCAATGAGCAGTTCTTC.

J is TRBJ2-1 and V is TRBV7-6; no clear D gene. V gave up 2 bases and J gave up 5 bases, with 10 bases separating them. CDR1 SGHVS and CDR2 FNYEAQ come from the germline V gene. The CDR3 is 14 amino acids. CDR3 amino acids: CASSLNSDDNEQFF. CDR3 DNA sequence: TGTGCCAGCAGCTTAAATTCCGACGACAATGAGCAGTTCTTC.

The chain combines TRBV7-6 with TRBJ1-2; a weak D match, TRBD1 (5 bases). With 5 bases removed from V and 6 bases from J, the gap between germline ends came to 22 bases. The CDR3 has 16 amino acids. The germline gives CDR1 SGHVS, CDR2 FNYEAQ. Written as DNA, the CDR3 is TGTGCCAGCAGCCCCAACCCCGGGGCCCCGGGGGATGGCTACACCTTC. Protein: CASSPNPGAPGDGYTF. The complete variable domain, with remaining parts taken from reference TRBV7-6 and TRBJ1-2, reads GAGVSQSPRYKVTKRGQDVALRCDPISGHVSLYWYRQALGQGPEFLTYFNYEAQQDKSGLPNDRFSAERPEGSISTLTIQRTEQRDSAMYRCASSPNPGAPGDGYTFGSGTRLTVV.

V is TRBV5-1 and J is TRBJ2-6, with a possible D match to TRBD2 (5 bases). There are 14 residues in the CDR3. V dropped 5 bases and J dropped 2 bases, with 8 bases sitting between them. CDR1 is SGHRS and CDR2 is YFSETQ in the germline V gene. The CDR3 sequence is CASRDFPGANVLTF. CDR3 in DNA: TGCGCCAGCAGGGACTTTCCTGGGGCCAACGTCCTGACTTTC. The full variable domain, in which reference TRBV5-1 and TRBJ2-6 provide the parts outside the CDR3, is KAGVTQTPRYLIKTRGQQVTLSCSPISGHRSVSWYQQTPGQGLQFLFEYFSETQRNKGNFPGRFSGRQFSNSRSEMNVSTLELGDSALYLCASRDFPGANVLTFGAGSRLTVL.